This T cell receptor beta chain comes out of a study of cytomegalovirus exposure and HLA in healthy donors. Study outcomes and limitations: TCR beta V segments were, for the most part, productive about 87% or about 30% of the time in an earlier analysis.

CDR1 and CDR2 (germline): ENHRY, SYGVKD. The CDR3 loop spans 14 amino acids. V lost 10 bases and J lost 5; bases outside the gene matches: 10. With respect to this clone: Its antigen is not known.

The PCR employed 60 Vbeta primers together with 13 Jbeta primers. The table came from immunoSEQ multiplex PCR; TCRdb's copy has only in-frame clones and leaves some out. The sample records more than 90,000 clones, around 77% being singletons. The donors, nominally healthy at sampling, likely had unrecorded immune exposures. Sequencing was performed on PBMCs. The TCR sequence derives from a man aged 25 to 45 in good health and CMV-seronegative. The chain recombines TRBV10-3 with TRBJ2-1; 8 bases agree with TRBD2. The CDR3 protein is CATISGNGNNEQFF. The CDR3 DNA follows: TGTGCCACGATTAGCGGGAACGGTAACAATGAGCAGTTCTTC.